The 23 T cell receptor beta chains below come from one sample, sequenced in a study of blood T cell repertoires in COVID-19. Assay used: immunoSEQ multiplex PCR; TCRdb lists only in-frame clones, some missing. Counted here are 55,000 to 90,000 clones, roughly nine tenths occurring once; the ten biggest clones make up 10% to 15%. The sequencing input was peripheral blood. Every receptor here comes from a woman in her sixties or seventies with acute or convalescent COVID-19.

The chain employs TRBV7-2 and TRBJ2-5; the match to TRBD2 covers 12 bases. The CDR3 covers 17 residues. Germline assignment: CDR1 SGHTA and CDR2 FQGNSA. V dropped 3 bases and J dropped 2; count of bases not matched to a gene: 7. CDR3 sequence (DNA): TGTGCCAGCAGCTTCTCGTGGACTAGCGGGGAGCAAGAGACCCAGTACTTC. Residues: CASSFSWTSGEQETQYF.

This chain links TRBV24-1 with TRBJ2-2; D might be TRBD2 (7 bases). This CDR3 has 17 residues. Trimming left V 6 bases short and J 3 bases short, with 19 bases between. Germline V gives CDR1 KGHDR, CDR2 SFDVKD. In nucleotides, the CDR3 is TGTGCCACCAGTTCTACGGCGGGGGCAGGTGACACCGGGGAGCTGTTTTTT. Encoded protein: CATSSTAGAGDTGELFF.

J is TRBJ1-6 and V is TRBV5-8; 8 positions agree with TRBD1. The CDR3 has 16 amino acids. Germline-derived CDR1 and CDR2 are SGHTS and YDEGEE. V dropped 4 bases and J dropped 7; count of bases not matched to a gene: 10. CDR3 DNA sequence: TGTGCCAGCAGCCCTGGAGTACAGGGGGTAAATTCACCCCTCCACTTT. Translated, it gives CASSPGVQGVNSPLHF.

The chain combines TRBV3-1 (or the pseudogene TRBV3-2) with TRBJ2-3; the match to TRBD2 covers 11 bases. The junction had 9 bases not matched to a gene; V was cut back by 4 bases and J by 6 bases. CDR3 length: 16 amino acids. Germline V lookup: CDR1 LGHDT, CDR2 YNNKEL (reference sequence). The CDR3 region has the DNA TGTGCCAGCAGCCGGTTGACTAGCGGGGTTATCGATACGCAGTATTTT. It is translated as CASSRLTSGVIDTQYF.

CDR3: CASSFRDRGLSTGELFF. CDR3 in DNA: TGTGCCAGCAGTTTCCGGGACAGGGGGCTAAGCACCGGGGAGCTGTTTTTT. The V gene is TRBV28, the J gene TRBJ2-2; 12 positions match TRBD1. V lost 3 bases and J lost 4; bases outside the gene matches: 6. This CDR3 is built from 17 residues. The germline V gene has CDR1 MDHEN and CDR2 SYDVKM.

V and J are TRBV5-1 and TRBJ2-5, with D tentatively TRBD2 (6 bases). V was trimmed by 4 bases and J by 5 bases, leaving 18 bases between them. From germline, CDR1 is SGHRS and CDR2 YFSETQ. This CDR3 comprises 15 residues. CDR3 protein: CASSPTETSHETQYF. CDR3 nucleotides: TGCGCCAGCAGCCCGACCGAAACTAGCCACGAGACCCAGTACTTC.

The CDR3 DNA follows: TGTGCCAGCAGCCCCCGGACAGGGATCTCTGGAAACACCATATATTTT. This encodes CASSPRTGISGNTIYF. This rearrangement joins TRBV2 to TRBJ1-3, with TRBD1 matching over 8 bases. Trimming took 6 bases from V and 0 from J; bases not matched to a gene: 7. The CDR3 spans 16 residues. Germline values: CDR1 SNHLY, CDR2 FYNNEI.

The table lists this clone with a count of one. The chain carries TRBV5-6 and TRBJ1-1, with D uncertain. CDR1 and CDR2 (germline): SGHDT, YYEEEE. The CDR3 is 13 residues long. Trimming removed 4 bases at V and 4 bases at J, with 11 bases between. This CDR3 is CASSPGRSTEAFF. DNA of the CDR3: TGTGCCAGCAGCCCGGGGAGAAGCACTGAAGCTTTCTTT.

The chain combines TRBV5-5 with TRBJ2-7; D is ambiguous. Deletions cut 4 bases from V and 7 bases from J, with 18 bases between. CDR1 SGHKS and CDR2 YYEKEE come from the germline V gene (reference sequence). The CDR3 is 14 residues long. CDR3 nucleotides: TGTGCCAGCAGCCGAGTACAGACCCTATTTGAGCAGTACTTC. It specifies CASSRVQTLFEQYF.

V is TRBV27 and J is TRBJ1-2, with D uncertain. The CDR3 is 15 residues long. V lost 6 bases and J 8 bases, leaving 22 bases between the germline ends. Per the germline V gene, CDR1 is MNHEY and CDR2 is SMNVEV (reference sequence). The CDR3 region is CASSLGGNNHGGYTF. CDR3 nucleotide sequence: TGTGCCAGCAGCCTGGGCGGGAATAACCACGGGGGCTACACCTTC.

The rearrangement joins TRBV29-1 to TRBJ2-3, with 12 positions matching TRBD1. Germline V lookup: CDR1 SQVTM, CDR2 ANQGSEA. The CDR3 sequence is 14 residues long. Losses at the gene ends were 7 bases for V and 5 bases for J; bases not matched to a gene: 7. Here the CDR3 reads CSGNRDRGRDTQYF. CDR3 nucleotides: TGCAGCGGAAACCGGGACAGGGGGCGAGATACGCAGTATTTT.

The gene calls are TRBV6-2 or TRBV6-3 and TRBJ2-1, with TRBD1 matching over 9 bases. The CDR3 has 17 amino acids. Germline V lookup: CDR1 MNHEY, CDR2 SVGEGT. The J segment lost 0 bases and the V segment lost 5 bases, leaving 8 bases of the junction unmatched. The chain's CDR3 is CASSDRDRASSYNEQFF. The CDR3 nucleotides read TGTGCCAGCAGTGACCGGGACAGGGCCTCCTCCTACAATGAGCAGTTCTTC.

V is TRBV6-5 and J is TRBJ1-5, with 9 bases aligning to TRBD1. Germline lookup yields CDR1 MNHEY and CDR2 SVGAGI. J was trimmed by 4 bases and V by 6 bases; bases with no gene match: 4. This CDR3 region has 14 residues. As DNA, the CDR3 is TGTGCCAGCAGCATGGACAGGGGTAATCAGCCCCAGCATTTT. It translates to CASSMDRGNQPQHF.

The chain has TRBV7-2 and TRBJ2-2; 12 positions match TRBD2. Trimming took 4 bases from V and 9 from J; bases not matched to a gene: 9. This CDR3 has 16 residues. Germline V gene data show CDR1 as SGHTA and CDR2 as FQGNSA. The CDR3, as DNA: TGTGCCAGCAGCTCATCTAGCGGGGGGGCCGGAAGGGAGCTGTTTTTT. Encoded protein: CASSSSSGGAGRELFF.

The count of this clone is one. CDR3 sequence (DNA): TGTGCCAGCAGCCTTACACAGAACACTGAAGCTTTCTTT. Protein product: CASSLTQNTEAFF. The rearrangement joins TRBV7-9 to TRBJ1-1; D gene unclear. This CDR3 is 13 amino acids long. Per the germline V gene, CDR1 is SEHNR and CDR2 is FQNEAQ (reference sequence). V was pared by 5 bases and J by 1 base, with 8 bases between.

In this sample, this clone turned up once. The V gene is TRBV30, the J gene TRBJ1-2, with 10 bases that match TRBD1. The trim removed 5 bases at V and 8 bases at J, leaving 5 bases unmatched. The V gene's germline CDR1 is GTSNPN and CDR2 SVGIG (reference sequence). The CDR3 contains 12 residues. CDR3 in amino acids: CAWSGTGVGYTF. CDR3 nucleotides: TGTGCCTGGTCCGGGACAGGGGTCGGCTACACCTTC. Complete variable domain (other parts from reference TRBV30 and TRBJ1-2): SQTIHQWPATLVQPVGSPLSLECTVEGTSNPNLYWYRQAAGRGLQLLFYSVGIGQISSEVPQNLSASRPQDRQFILSSKKLLLSDSGFYLCAWSGTGVGYTFGSGTRLTVV.

V usage is TRBV5-1 and J usage is TRBJ2-1; 11 bases are shared with TRBD2. V lost 0 bases, J lost 8 bases, and 7 bases stayed unmatched. This CDR3 has 16 residues. The germline CDR1 and CDR2 sequences are SGHRS and YFSETQ. CDR3 DNA: TGCGCCAGCAGCTTGGGCATACTAGCGGGGGCCGATGAGCAGTTCTTC. Its translation: CASSLGILAGADEQFF.

V gene TRBV14 combines with J gene TRBJ2-2, with 8 positions matching TRBD2. With 4 bases clipped from V and 6 bases from J, the junction kept 7 bases outside the gene matches. Germline V gene data show CDR1 as SGHDN and CDR2 as FVKESK. The CDR3 has 15 residues. The CDR3 loop reads CASSLPRGGPGELFF. CDR3 DNA: TGTGCCAGCAGCCTTCCCCGGGGGGGCCCCGGGGAGCTGTTTTTT.

To note about this clone: Its ends do not fully match the called genes, so a read error is possible. As DNA, the CDR3 is TGTGCCACCGGGACTAGGGGGTCAGAGGCCCAGTACTTC. It translates to CATGTRGSEAQYF. The chain combines TRBV11-2 with TRBJ2-5; 8 bases agree with TRBD2. CDR1 and CDR2 from the germline V gene are SGHAT and FQNNGV. The CDR3 is made up of 13 amino acids.

The V gene is TRBV11-2, the J gene TRBJ2-3, with 7 bases fitting TRBD1. Germline CDR1 and CDR2: SGHAT and FQNNGV. CDR3 length equals 15 residues. The ends lost 3 bases at V and 2 bases at J; junction bases unmatched: 5. This CDR3 is CASSLTGWLTDTQYF. CDR3 in DNA: TGTGCCAGCAGCTTGACAGGGTGGCTCACAGATACGCAGTATTTT.

V usage is TRBV5-8 and J usage is TRBJ1-1, with unresolved D. V lost 1 base to trimming and J lost 8 bases, with 12 bases between them. The CDR3 covers 13 residues. In germline, CDR1 is SGHTS, CDR2 YDEGEE. The CDR3 loop reads CASSLTDAWEAFF. Here the CDR3 DNA reads TGTGCCAGCAGCTTGACAGACGCTTGGGAAGCTTTCTTT.

The chain has TRBV28 and TRBJ2-3; D is unclear. The CDR3 is 14 residues long. CDR1 is MDHEN, CDR2 SYDVKM, per germline. V lost 3 bases to trimming and J lost 6 bases, with 13 bases between them. The CDR3 sequence: CASSFLTLRDTQYF. DNA for the CDR3: TGTGCCAGCAGTTTCCTAACTCTACGGGATACGCAGTATTTT.

The V gene is TRBV9, the J gene TRBJ2-2, with 11 bases lining up with TRBD2. V was pared by 1 base and J by 7 bases, with 3 bases of the junction left unmatched. CDR3 length equals 15 residues. CDR1 is SGDLS, CDR2 YYNGEE, per germline. The DNA for the CDR3 is TGTGCCAGCAGCGTACTAGCGGGGGGCAACGGGGAGCTGTTTTTT. Amino acid sequence: CASSVLAGGNGELFF.